Listed below are T cell receptor beta chains from one sample, sequenced in a study of shared clonotypes between healthy human individuals. TCRdb keeps only in-frame clones here, not all; method: immunoSEQ multiplex PCR. The table includes some 1.4 million clones, approximately 97% detected once. The sequenced sample consisted of naive CD4+ T cells sorted from blood. The receptors shown here come from a man younger than 45 in good health. The CDR3 runs from the conserved cysteine through the conserved F or W. The order of the fields is clone size, V gene, J gene, D gene, CDR3 protein, CDR3 DNA. A D gene is named only where the DNA matches it firmly. Rows give clone size only sometimes, using once, few, many, or a class for an expanded clone.

clone_size: .
v_call: TRBV6-5
j_call: TRBJ2-7
d_call: .
cdr3_aa: CATNRRGRPYEQYF
cdr3_nt: TGTGCCACCAACCGGCGGGGTAGGCCTTACGAGCAGTACTTC

clone_size: .
v_call: TRBV5-4
j_call: TRBJ1-2
d_call: .
cdr3_aa: CASSLRGRDGYTF
cdr3_nt: TGTGCCAGCAGCTTGCGGGGGCGCGATGGCTACACCTTC

clone_size: .
v_call: TRBV25-1
j_call: TRBJ2-7
d_call: .
cdr3_aa: CASSAVGIFGEQYF
cdr3_nt: TGTGCCAGCAGTGCAGTAGGAATCTTTGGCGAGCAGTACTTC

clone_size: .
v_call: TRBV7-9
j_call: TRBJ1-2
d_call: TRBD1
cdr3_aa: CASSLSRDRGLGFDGYTF
cdr3_nt: TGTGCCAGCAGCTTGTCCCGGGACAGGGGGCTTGGATTTGATGGCTACACCTTC

clone_size: .
v_call: TRBV5-1
j_call: TRBJ2-5
d_call: .
cdr3_aa: CASRRGTPNQETQYF
cdr3_nt: TGCGCCAGCAGGCGAGGGACGCCAAACCAAGAGACCCAGTACTTC

clone_size: once
v_call: TRBV5-1
j_call: TRBJ2-7
d_call: .
cdr3_aa: CASSLKGLPVEQYF
cdr3_nt: TGCGCCAGCAGCTTGAAGGGACTCCCTGTCGAGCAGTACTTC

clone_size: .
v_call: TRBV18
j_call: TRBJ2-5
d_call: .
cdr3_aa: CASSPLSGIETQYF
cdr3_nt: TGTGCCAGCTCACCACTGAGTGGGATCGAGACCCAGTACTTC

clone_size: .
v_call: TRBV27
j_call: TRBJ2-5
d_call: .
cdr3_aa: CASRRDRAKETQYF
cdr3_nt: TGTGCCAGCAGGAGAGACAGAGCGAAAGAGACCCAGTACTTC

clone_size: .
v_call: TRBV12-5
j_call: TRBJ1-1
d_call: .
cdr3_aa: CASGNLNYNTEAFF
cdr3_nt: TGTGCTAGTGGTAACCTTAATTATAACACTGAAGCTTTCTTT

clone_size: .
v_call: TRBV5-1
j_call: TRBJ2-2
d_call: TRBD1
cdr3_aa: CASSFGTGTGELFF
cdr3_nt: TGCGCCAGCAGCTTCGGGACAGGGACCGGGGAGCTGTTTTTT

clone_size: .
v_call: TRBV5-5
j_call: TRBJ2-7
d_call: .
cdr3_aa: CASSLSVDSYEQYF
cdr3_nt: TGTGCCAGCAGCTTGTCGGTCGACTCCTACGAGCAGTACTTC

clone_size: .
v_call: TRBV6-5
j_call: TRBJ2-6
d_call: .
cdr3_aa: CASSYAGSGANVLTF
cdr3_nt: TGTGCCAGCAGTTACGCGGGTTCCGGGGCCAACGTCCTGACTTTC

clone_size: .
v_call: TRBV29-1
j_call: TRBJ1-5
d_call: .
cdr3_aa: CSVEEVQNQPQHF
cdr3_nt: TGCAGCGTTGAAGAAGTACAGAATCAGCCCCAGCATTTT

clone_size: once
v_call: TRBV20-1
j_call: TRBJ1-1
d_call: TRBD1
cdr3_aa: CSDRGSTEAFF
cdr3_nt: TGCAGCGACAGGGGAAGCACTGAAGCTTTCTTT

clone_size: .
v_call: TRBV6-5
j_call: TRBJ1-2
d_call: TRBD1
cdr3_aa: CASSYSGDRVGYTF
cdr3_nt: TGTGCCAGCAGTTACTCGGGGGACAGGGTTGGCTACACCTTC

clone_size: .
v_call: TRBV9
j_call: TRBJ2-7
d_call: .
cdr3_aa: CASSKESGGTLSYEQYF
cdr3_nt: TGTGCCAGCAGCAAGGAAAGTGGGGGAACCCTATCCTACGAGCAGTACTTC

clone_size: .
v_call: TRBV28
j_call: TRBJ2-7
d_call: TRBD2
cdr3_aa: CASSPLAGDVHEQYF
cdr3_nt: TGTGCCAGCAGTCCACTAGCGGGAGACGTCCACGAGCAGTACTTC

clone_size: .
v_call: TRBV5-1
j_call: TRBJ2-7
d_call: .
cdr3_aa: CASSITGQGSYEQYF
cdr3_nt: TGCGCCAGCAGCATAACAGGACAAGGCTCCTACGAGCAGTACTTC

clone_size: .
v_call: TRBV2
j_call: TRBJ2-7
d_call: .
cdr3_aa: CASIAGRLHEQYF
cdr3_nt: TGTGCCAGCATTGCTGGGAGGTTGCACGAGCAGTACTTC

clone_size: .
v_call: TRBV10-3
j_call: TRBJ2-3
d_call: TRBD1
cdr3_aa: CAISGTGGSSTDTQYF
cdr3_nt: TGTGCCATCAGTGGAACAGGGGGGTCTAGCACAGATACGCAGTATTTT

clone_size: .
v_call: TRBV5-1
j_call: TRBJ2-3
d_call: TRBD1
cdr3_aa: CASSLNGQGIDTQYF
cdr3_nt: TGCGCCAGCAGCTTGAACGGACAGGGAATAGATACGCAGTATTTT

clone_size: .
v_call: TRBV5-1
j_call: TRBJ2-2
d_call: .
cdr3_aa: CASSTGPTGELFF
cdr3_nt: TGCGCCAGCAGCACCGGGCCAACCGGGGAGCTGTTTTTT

clone_size: .
v_call: TRBV27
j_call: TRBJ2-1
d_call: .
cdr3_aa: CASSLLYHRYEQFF
cdr3_nt: TGTGCCAGCAGTCTCCTGTATCACCGGTATGAGCAGTTCTTC